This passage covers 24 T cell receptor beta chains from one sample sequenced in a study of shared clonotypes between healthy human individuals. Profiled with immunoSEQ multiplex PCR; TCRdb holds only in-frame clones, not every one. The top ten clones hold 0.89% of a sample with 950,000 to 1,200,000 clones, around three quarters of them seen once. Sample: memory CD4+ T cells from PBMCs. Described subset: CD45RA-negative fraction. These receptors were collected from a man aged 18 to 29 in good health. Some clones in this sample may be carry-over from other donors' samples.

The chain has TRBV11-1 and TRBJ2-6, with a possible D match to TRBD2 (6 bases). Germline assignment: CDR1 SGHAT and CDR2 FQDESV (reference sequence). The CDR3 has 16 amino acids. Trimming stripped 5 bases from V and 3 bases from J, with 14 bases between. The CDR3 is CASSHRSGVGANVLTF. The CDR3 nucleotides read TGTGCCAGCAGCCACCGATCGGGGGTTGGGGCCAACGTCCTGACTTTC.

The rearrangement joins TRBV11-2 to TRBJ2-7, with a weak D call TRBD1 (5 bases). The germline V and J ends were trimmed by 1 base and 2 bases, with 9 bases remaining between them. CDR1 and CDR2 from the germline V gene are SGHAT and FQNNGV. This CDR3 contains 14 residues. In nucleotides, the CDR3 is TGTGCCAGCAGCTTAGGGACATTTACCTACGAGCAGTACTTC. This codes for CASSLGTFTYEQYF.

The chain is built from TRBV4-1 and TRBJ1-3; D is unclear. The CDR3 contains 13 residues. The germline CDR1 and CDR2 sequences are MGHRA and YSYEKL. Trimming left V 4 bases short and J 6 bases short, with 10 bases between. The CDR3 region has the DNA TGCGCCAGCAGCCGAACTGGGGAAAACACCATATATTTT. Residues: CASSRTGENTIYF.

The CDR3 protein is CASSQGERAGGNTIYF. CDR3 DNA: TGCGCCAGCAGCCAAGGGGAAAGGGCTGGAGGAAACACCATATATTTT. The V call is TRBV4-1, the J call TRBJ1-3; D not certain. Between the trimmed V and J ends, which lost 1 base and 4 bases, there was a span of 14 bases. The CDR3 spans 16 residues. Germline CDR1 and CDR2: MGHRA and YSYEKL.

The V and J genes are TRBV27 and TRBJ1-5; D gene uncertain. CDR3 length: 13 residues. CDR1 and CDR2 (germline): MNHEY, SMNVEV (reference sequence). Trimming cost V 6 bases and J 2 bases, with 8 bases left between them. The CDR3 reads CASSPQRNQPQHF. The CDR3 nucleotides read TGTGCCAGCAGCCCCCAACGCAATCAGCCCCAGCATTTT.

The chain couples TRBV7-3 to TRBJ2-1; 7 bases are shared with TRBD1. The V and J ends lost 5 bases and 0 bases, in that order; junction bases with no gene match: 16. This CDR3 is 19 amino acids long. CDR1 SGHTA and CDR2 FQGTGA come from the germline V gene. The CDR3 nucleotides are TGTGCCAGCAGCCCCCTAGGGGGCCGGGCCTCGAGCTCCTACAATGAGCAGTTCTTC. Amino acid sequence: CASSPLGGRASSSYNEQFF.

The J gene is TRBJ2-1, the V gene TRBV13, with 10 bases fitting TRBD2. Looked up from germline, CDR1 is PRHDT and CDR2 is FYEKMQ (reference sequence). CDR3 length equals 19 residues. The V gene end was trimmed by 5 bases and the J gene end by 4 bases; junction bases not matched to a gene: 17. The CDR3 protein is CASSPSGRQLAGPYNEQFF. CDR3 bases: TGTGCCAGCAGCCCGAGCGGTCGTCAACTAGCGGGGCCATACAATGAGCAGTTCTTC.

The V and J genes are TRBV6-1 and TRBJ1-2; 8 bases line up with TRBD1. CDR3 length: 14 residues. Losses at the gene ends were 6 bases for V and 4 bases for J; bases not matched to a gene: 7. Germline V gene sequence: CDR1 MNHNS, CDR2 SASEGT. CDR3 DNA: TGTGCCAGCAGAGCAACAGGGGGAGGCTATGGCTACACCTTC. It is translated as CASRATGGGYGYTF.

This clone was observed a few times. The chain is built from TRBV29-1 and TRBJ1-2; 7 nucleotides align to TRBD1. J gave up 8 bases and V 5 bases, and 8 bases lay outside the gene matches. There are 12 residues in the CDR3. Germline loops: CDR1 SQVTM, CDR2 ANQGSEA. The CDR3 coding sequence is TGCAGCGTTACGGATTGGACAGGAGGCTACACCTTC. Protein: CSVTDWTGGYTF.

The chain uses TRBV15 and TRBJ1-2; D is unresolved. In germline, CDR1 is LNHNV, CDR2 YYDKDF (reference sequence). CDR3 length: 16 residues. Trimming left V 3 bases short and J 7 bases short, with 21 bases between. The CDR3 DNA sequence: TGTGCCACCAGCAGGGGCCTCCACCGGGCCGGAGGTGGCTACACCTTC. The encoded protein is CATSRGLHRAGGGYTF. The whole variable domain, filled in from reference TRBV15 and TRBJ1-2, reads DAMVIQNPRYQVTQFGKPVTLSCSQTLNHNVMYWYQQKSSQAPKLLFHYYDKDFNNEADTPDNFQSRRPNTSFCFLDIRSPGLGDTAMYLCATSRGLHRAGGGYTFGSGTRLTVV.

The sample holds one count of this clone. The CDR3 loop reads CASSEGGMGTQHF. CDR3 in DNA: TGTGCCAGCAGTGAGGGAGGAATGGGGACCCAGCATTTT. The chain carries TRBV6-1 and TRBJ1-5; D uncertain. This CDR3 has 13 residues. With 3 bases removed from V and 11 bases from J, the gap between germline ends came to 14 bases. Germline assignment: CDR1 MNHNS and CDR2 SASEGT.

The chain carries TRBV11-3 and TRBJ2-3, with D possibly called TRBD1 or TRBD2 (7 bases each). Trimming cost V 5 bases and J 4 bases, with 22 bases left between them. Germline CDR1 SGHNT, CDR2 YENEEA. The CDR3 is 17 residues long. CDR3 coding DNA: TGTGCCAGCAGCCCGGGGTCGCGGGCAGGGGGGGCAGATACGCAGTATTTT. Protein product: CASSPGSRAGGADTQYF.

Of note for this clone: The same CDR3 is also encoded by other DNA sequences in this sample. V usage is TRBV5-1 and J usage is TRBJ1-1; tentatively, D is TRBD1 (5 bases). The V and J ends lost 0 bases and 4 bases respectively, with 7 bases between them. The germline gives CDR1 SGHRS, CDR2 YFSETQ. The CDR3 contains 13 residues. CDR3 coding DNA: TGCGCCAGCAGCTTGGGGGGGACCACTGAAGCTTTCTTT. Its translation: CASSLGGTTEAFF.

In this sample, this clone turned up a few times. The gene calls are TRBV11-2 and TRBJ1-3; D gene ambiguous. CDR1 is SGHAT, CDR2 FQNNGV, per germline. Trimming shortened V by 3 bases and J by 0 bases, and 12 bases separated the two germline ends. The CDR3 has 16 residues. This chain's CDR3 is CASSLFWAASGNTIYF. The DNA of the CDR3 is TGTGCCAGCAGCTTGTTTTGGGCGGCCTCTGGAAACACCATATATTTT.

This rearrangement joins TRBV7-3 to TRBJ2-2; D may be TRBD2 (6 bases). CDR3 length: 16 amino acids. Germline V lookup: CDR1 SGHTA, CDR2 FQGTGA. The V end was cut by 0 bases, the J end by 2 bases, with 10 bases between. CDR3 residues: CASSLTFGGNTGELFF. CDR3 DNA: TGTGCCAGCAGCTTAACTTTCGGGGGAAACACCGGGGAGCTGTTTTTT. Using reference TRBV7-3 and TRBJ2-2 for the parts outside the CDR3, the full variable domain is GAGVSQTPSNKVTEKGKYVELRCDPISGHTALYWYRQSLGQGPEFLIYFQGTGAADDSGLPNDRFFAVRPEGSVSTLKIQRTERGDSAVYLCASSLTFGGNTGELFFGEGSRLTVL.

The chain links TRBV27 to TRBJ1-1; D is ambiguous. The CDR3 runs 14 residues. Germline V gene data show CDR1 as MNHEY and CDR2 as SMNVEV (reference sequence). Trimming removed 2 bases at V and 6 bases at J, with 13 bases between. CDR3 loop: CASSLQGRSAEAFF. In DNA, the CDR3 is TGTGCCAGCAGTTTACAAGGTCGATCGGCTGAAGCTTTCTTT.

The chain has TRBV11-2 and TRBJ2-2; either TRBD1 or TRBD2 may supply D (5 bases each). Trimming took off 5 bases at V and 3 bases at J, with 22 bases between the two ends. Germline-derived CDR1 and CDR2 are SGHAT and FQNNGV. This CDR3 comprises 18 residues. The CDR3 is CASSTFVGTGTHTGELFF. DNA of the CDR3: TGTGCCAGCAGCACATTCGTAGGGACCGGGACGCACACCGGGGAGCTGTTTTTT. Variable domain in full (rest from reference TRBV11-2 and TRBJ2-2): EAGVAQSPRYKIIEKRQSVAFWCNPISGHATLYWYQQILGQGPKLLIQFQNNGVVDDSQLPKDRFSAERLKGVDSTLKIQPAKLEDSAVYLCASSTFVGTGTHTGELFFGEGSRLTVL.

In nucleotides, the CDR3 is TGTGCCATCAGCTCCCTAGTGGCCAACGTCCTGACTTTC. Translation gives CAISSLVANVLTF. The chain joins TRBV10-3 to TRBJ2-6, with D unresolved. The CDR3 has 13 amino acids. Trimming pared 6 bases from V and 6 bases from J, leaving 9 bases between. Germline CDR1 is ENHRY and CDR2 is SYGVKD.

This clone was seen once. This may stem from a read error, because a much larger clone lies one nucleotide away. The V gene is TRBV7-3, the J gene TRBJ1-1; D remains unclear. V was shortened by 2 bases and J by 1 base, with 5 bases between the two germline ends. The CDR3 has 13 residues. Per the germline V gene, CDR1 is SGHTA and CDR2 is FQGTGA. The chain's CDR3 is CASSLGENTEAFF. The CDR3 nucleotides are TGTGCCAGCAGCTTAGGGGAGAACACTGAAGCTTTCTTT.

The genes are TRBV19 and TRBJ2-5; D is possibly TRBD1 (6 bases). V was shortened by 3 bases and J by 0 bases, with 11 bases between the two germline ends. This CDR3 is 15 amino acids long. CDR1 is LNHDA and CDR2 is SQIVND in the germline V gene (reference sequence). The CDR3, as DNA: TGTGCCAGTAGTATCTGGACAGACTACCAAGAGACCCAGTACTTC. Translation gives CASSIWTDYQETQYF.

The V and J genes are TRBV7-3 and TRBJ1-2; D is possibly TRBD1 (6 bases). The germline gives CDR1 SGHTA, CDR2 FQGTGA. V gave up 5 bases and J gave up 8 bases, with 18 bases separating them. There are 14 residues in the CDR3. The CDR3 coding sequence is TGTGCCAGCAGCCCCCGGGGGCCCGGGGTAGGCTACACCTTC. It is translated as CASSPRGPGVGYTF.

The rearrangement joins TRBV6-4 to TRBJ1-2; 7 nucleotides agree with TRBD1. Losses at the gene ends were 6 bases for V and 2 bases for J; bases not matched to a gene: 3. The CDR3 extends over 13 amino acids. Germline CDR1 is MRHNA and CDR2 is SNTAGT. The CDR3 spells CASRIQGNYGYTF. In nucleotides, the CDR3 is TGTGCCAGCAGGATACAGGGGAACTATGGCTACACCTTC.

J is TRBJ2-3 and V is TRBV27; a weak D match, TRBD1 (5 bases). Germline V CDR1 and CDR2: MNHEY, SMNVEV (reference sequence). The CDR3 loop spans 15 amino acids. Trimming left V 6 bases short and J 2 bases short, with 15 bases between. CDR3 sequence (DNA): TGTGCCAGCAGCCCGAATGGGGCGATCACAGATACGCAGTATTTT. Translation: CASSPNGAITDTQYF.

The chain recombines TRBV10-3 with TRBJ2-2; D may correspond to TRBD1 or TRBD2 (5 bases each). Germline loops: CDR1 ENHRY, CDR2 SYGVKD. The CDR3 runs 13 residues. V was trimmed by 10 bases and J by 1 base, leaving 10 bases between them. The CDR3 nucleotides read TGTGCCACGTGGGGGAGGAACACCGGGGAGCTGTTTTTT. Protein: CATWGRNTGELFF.